Below are 19 T cell receptor beta chains sequenced from a single sample in a study of blood T cell repertoires in COVID-19 (dated by TCRdb to 2018 to 2020). The library was produced with the immunoSEQ multiplex PCR assay. Drawn from immuneACCESS, this table holds only the in-frame rearrangements with V and J called that TCRdb kept. Clones are partly lost; checked studies trace under half to an unresolved V gene and leave the rest unexplained. The sample table records a few hundred thousand clones; roughly 87% of these occur just once. Jointly, the top ten make up roughly 0.94% of the sample. Sequencing was carried out using PBMCs or T cells enriched from blood (not recorded which). These receptors all stem from a woman in her thirties who had recovered from COVID-19.

The CDR3: CASSRGTGVEQPQHF. The CDR3 DNA is TGTGCCAGCAGCCGCGGGACAGGGGTCGAACAGCCCCAGCATTTT. The chain combines TRBV5-8 with TRBJ1-5; 10 bases agree with TRBD1. The CDR3 is 15 residues long. CDR1 is SGHTS, CDR2 YDEGEE, per germline. V trimming: 4 bases; J trimming: 7 bases; junction bases outside the gene matches: 8.

This sequence joins TRBV19 and TRBJ2-3; 10 bases agree with TRBD2. The germline gives CDR1 LNHDA, CDR2 SQIVND (reference sequence). CDR3 length equals 15 residues. V shed 6 bases, J shed 4 bases, and the junction held 7 bases outside the gene matches. The CDR3 is CASSTLSGGSDTQYF. In DNA, the CDR3 is TGTGCCAGTAGCACCCTTAGCGGGGGGTCAGATACGCAGTATTTT.

V usage is TRBV6-5 and J usage is TRBJ1-6, with 8 bases lining up with TRBD1. The V segment lost 6 bases and the J segment 4 bases; nucleotides outside the gene matches: 2. The CDR3 extends over 14 amino acids. The germline gives CDR1 MNHEY, CDR2 SVGAGI. CDR3 in DNA: TGTGCCAGCAGAGGGGACAGGTATAATTCACCCCTCCACTTT. Its protein product is CASRGDRYNSPLHF.

The chain carries TRBV15 and TRBJ2-5; TRBD2 agrees at 10 bases. Trimming cost V 2 bases and J 2 bases; bases outside gene matches: 11. CDR3 length: 18 residues. CDR1 and CDR2 (germline): LNHNV, YYDKDF (reference sequence). The CDR3 DNA follows: TGTGCCACCAGCAGACCCTCCGGGACTAGCGCAGCACAAGAGACCCAGTACTTC. Translated, it gives CATSRPSGTSAAQETQYF. Supplemented by reference TRBV15 and TRBJ2-5, the full variable domain reads DAMVIQNPRYQVTQFGKPVTLSCSQTLNHNVMYWYQQKSSQAPKLLFHYYDKDFNNEADTPDNFQSRRPNTSFCFLDIRSPGLGDTAMYLCATSRPSGTSAAQETQYFGPGTRLLVL.

This rearrangement joins TRBV5-1 to TRBJ1-2; D ambiguous. Trimming took 3 bases from V and 8 from J, leaving 14 bases between them. The CDR3 has 13 amino acids. The V gene's germline CDR1 is SGHRS and CDR2 YFSETQ. The CDR3 DNA reads as TGCGCCAGCAGCTACGACATCAACGGAGGCTACACCTTC. Encoded protein: CASSYDINGGYTF. Complete variable domain (other parts from reference TRBV5-1 and TRBJ1-2): KAGVTQTPRYLIKTRGQQVTLSCSPISGHRSVSWYQQTPGQGLQFLFEYFSETQRNKGNFPGRFSGRQFSNSRSEMNVSTLELGDSALYLCASSYDINGGYTFGSGTRLTVV.

A few counts support this clone. The genes are TRBV5-6 and TRBJ2-5; 9 nucleotides align to TRBD1. CDR1 and CDR2 (germline): SGHDT, YYEEEE. With V trimmed by 0 bases and J by 5 bases, 8 bases remained unmatched. This CDR3 has 16 amino acids. The CDR3 loop is CASSLVGQGGRETQYF. The DNA for the CDR3 is TGTGCCAGCAGCTTGGTGGGACAGGGAGGAAGGGAGACCCAGTACTTC. The variable domain in full, completed from reference TRBV5-6 and TRBJ2-5, reads DAGVTQSPTHLIKTRGQQVTLRCSPKSGHDTVSWYQQALGQGPQFIFQYYEEEERQRGNFPDRFSGHQFPNYSSELNVNALLLGDSALYLCASSLVGQGGRETQYFGPGTRLLVL.

The chain couples TRBV2 to TRBJ2-7; D is uncertain. Trimming cost V 0 bases and J 3 bases, with 6 bases left between them. This CDR3 contains 13 residues. CDR1 is SNHLY, CDR2 FYNNEI, per germline. The CDR3 coding sequence is TGTGCCAGCAGTGAAGCGCACGGCTACGAGCAGTACTTC. It is translated as CASSEAHGYEQYF.

The rearrangement joins TRBV9 to TRBJ2-5, with D possibly matching TRBD1 (6 bases). Germline V gene sequence: CDR1 SGDLS, CDR2 YYNGEE. CDR3 length equals 15 residues. With 2 bases removed from V and 2 bases from J, the gap between germline ends came to 13 bases. CDR3 nucleotide sequence: TGTGCCAGCAGCGTTACCGGGACAAAACAAGAGACCCAGTACTTC. Protein sequence: CASSVTGTKQETQYF.

The chain couples TRBV9 to TRBJ1-6; D possibly corresponds to TRBD1 (6 bases). The CDR3 runs to 17 residues. Germline CDR1 reads SGDLS; CDR2 reads YYNGEE. Trimming cost V 1 base and J 0 bases, with 11 bases left between them. CDR3 coding DNA: TGTGCCAGCAGCGTACGGCCGGACAGCTCCTATAATTCACCCCTCCACTTT. Its translation is CASSVRPDSSYNSPLHF.

The chain joins TRBV5-1 to TRBJ2-5; D is possibly TRBD2 (5 bases). V gave up 0 bases and J gave up 1 base, with 16 bases separating them. In germline, CDR1 is SGHRS, CDR2 YFSETQ. The CDR3 contains 17 residues. The CDR3 DNA sequence: TGCGCCAGCAGCTTGGGGCTGCGGCAAGCGGCCCAAGAGACCCAGTACTTC. Translating it yields CASSLGLRQAAQETQYF.

Turning to this clone: Other DNA sequences in this specimen translate into the identical CDR3. The CDR3 spells CSASRRGTEAFF. CDR3 sequence (DNA): TGCAGTGCTAGTAGGAGAGGGACTGAAGCTTTCTTT. The J gene is TRBJ1-1, the V gene TRBV20-1; D is uncertain. V lost 3 bases and J 5 bases, leaving 10 bases between the germline ends. Germline CDR1 and CDR2: DFQATT and SNEGSKA (reference sequence). The CDR3 is made up of 12 amino acids.

This chain joins TRBV2 and TRBJ2-7; 7 bases align to TRBD2. The CDR3 runs to 13 residues. V shed 6 bases, J shed 3 bases, and the junction held 5 bases outside the gene matches. CDR1 and CDR2 (germline): SNHLY, FYNNEI. The CDR3 spells CASRGTNYYEQYF. CDR3 coding DNA: TGTGCCAGCAGAGGGACTAACTACTACGAGCAGTACTTC.

The chain uses TRBV9 and TRBJ2-2; D gene ambiguous. Between the trimmed V and J ends, which lost 3 bases and 6 bases, there was a span of 6 bases. From germline, CDR1 is SGDLS and CDR2 YYNGEE. The CDR3 sequence is 12 residues long. This CDR3 is CASSAGAGELFF. The CDR3 DNA sequence: TGTGCCAGCAGCGCCGGTGCCGGGGAGCTGTTTTTT.

CDR3: CASSLEGGITEAFF. CDR3 nucleotide sequence: TGTGCCAGCAGCTTAGAAGGAGGGATCACTGAAGCTTTCTTT. The rearrangement links TRBV11-2 to TRBJ1-1; D uncertain. Between the trimmed V and J ends, which lost 0 bases and 4 bases, there was a span of 9 bases. This CDR3 spans 14 amino acids. Germline-derived CDR1 and CDR2 are SGHAT and FQNNGV.

J is TRBJ1-1 and V is TRBV13; tentatively, D is TRBD1 (5 bases). Per germline, CDR1 PRHDT and CDR2 FYEKMQ (reference sequence). V shed 5 bases and J shed 7 bases, with 8 bases lying between them. The CDR3 is made up of 11 amino acids. CDR3 loop: CASSQDSEAFF. The DNA of the CDR3 is TGTGCCAGCAGCCAAGACAGTGAAGCTTTCTTT.

The chain recombines TRBV5-1 with TRBJ2-2, with D possibly being TRBD1 (6 bases). V dropped 6 bases and J dropped 0 bases, with 12 bases sitting between them. CDR3 size: 15 residues. Germline V gives CDR1 SGHRS, CDR2 YFSETQ. The CDR3 region has the DNA TGCGCCAGCACTCCAGGGGCAGCGAACACCGGGGAGCTGTTTTTT. Amino acids: CASTPGAANTGELFF.

This chain uses TRBV6-5 with TRBJ1-1, with unresolved D. V dropped 6 bases and J dropped 6 bases, with 17 bases sitting between them. From germline, CDR1 is MNHEY and CDR2 SVGAGI. This CDR3 spans 14 amino acids. The CDR3 here is CASRPTVAVAEAFF. As DNA, the CDR3 is TGTGCCAGCAGGCCAACCGTGGCGGTGGCTGAAGCTTTCTTT.

CDR3 sequence (DNA): TGCGCCAGCAGCCCCGGACAGGGGGAGGAAAAACTGTTTTTT. Encoded protein: CASSPGQGEEKLFF. The genes are TRBV4-3 and TRBJ1-4, with 10 positions matching TRBD1. This CDR3 comprises 14 residues. Germline V lookup: CDR1 LGHNA, CDR2 YSLEER. V gave up 4 bases and J gave up 8 bases; unmatched junction bases: 4.

This clone has more than one count but fewer than ten. The chain carries TRBV7-2 and TRBJ1-2, with unresolved D. The V gene lost 4 bases and the J gene lost 0 bases, with 12 bases spanning the gap. Germline V CDR1 and CDR2: SGHTA, FQGNSA. The length of the CDR3 is 15 residues. CDR3 amino acids: CASSSTAQSNYGYTF. CDR3 coding DNA: TGTGCCAGCAGCTCTACAGCTCAGTCTAACTATGGCTACACCTTC.